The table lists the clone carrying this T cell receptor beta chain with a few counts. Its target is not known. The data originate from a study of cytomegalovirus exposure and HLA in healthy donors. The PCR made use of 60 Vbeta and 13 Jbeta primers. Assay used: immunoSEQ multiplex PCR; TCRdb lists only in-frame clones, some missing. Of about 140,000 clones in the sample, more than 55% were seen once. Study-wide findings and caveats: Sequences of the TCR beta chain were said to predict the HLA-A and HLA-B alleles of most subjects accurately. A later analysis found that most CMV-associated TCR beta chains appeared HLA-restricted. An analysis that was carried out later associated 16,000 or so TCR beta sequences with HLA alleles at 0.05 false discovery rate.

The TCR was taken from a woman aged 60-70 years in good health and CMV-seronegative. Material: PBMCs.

The CDR3 reads CASSLSQGNYEQYF. In DNA form, the CDR3 reads TGTGCCAGCAGCTTATCCCAGGGAAATTACGAGCAGTACTTC. The V call is TRBV7-2, the J call TRBJ2-7, with D tentatively TRBD1 (5 bases). The germline gives CDR1 SGHTA, CDR2 FQGNSA. The CDR3 is 14 amino acids. V was pared by 2 bases and J by 4 bases, with 12 bases between.